Below are 26 T cell receptor beta chains sequenced from a single sample in a study of T cell responses to AZD1222 COVID-19 vaccine. Using immunoSEQ multiplex PCR, the repertoire was profiled, and TCRdb retains in-frame clones only, with some absent. The table has about 100,000 clones, less than 90% seen once; the top ten hold about a sixth. Here the sequenced sample was peripheral blood, taken on day 0 of AZD1222 vaccination. The origin of the receptors is an adult in good health.

The chain employs TRBV5-4 and TRBJ2-5, with TRBD2 matching over 8 bases. This CDR3 has 17 residues. V gave up 7 bases and J gave up 5 bases; unmatched junction bases: 19. Germline CDR1 is SGHNT and CDR2 is YYREEE (reference sequence). CDR3 loop: CASAAGGGPSRIETQYF. The CDR3 coding sequence is TGTGCCAGCGCCGCCGGGGGGGGGCCTTCTCGGATCGAGACCCAGTACTTC.

J is TRBJ1-5 and V is TRBV7-2; 8 bases map to TRBD1. Trimming took 4 bases from V and 6 from J; bases not matched to a gene: 5. Germline CDR1 reads SGHTA; CDR2 reads FQGNSA. The CDR3 has 14 amino acids. The CDR3 DNA is TGTGCCAGCAGCTCCCACAGGGGGTCTCAGCCCCAGCATTTT. Translation gives CASSSHRGSQPQHF.

V gene TRBV28 combines with J gene TRBJ2-1; D gene unclear. Trimming removed 4 bases at V and 8 bases at J, with 6 bases between. Germline assignment: CDR1 MDHEN and CDR2 SYDVKM. CDR3 length: 11 amino acids. The CDR3 loop is CASSSGHEQFF. The CDR3 coding sequence is TGTGCCAGCAGTTCCGGTCATGAGCAGTTCTTC.

This clone was seen once. The chain has TRBV12-3 or TRBV12-4 and TRBJ1-6; D perhaps matches TRBD1 (5 bases). This CDR3 region has 13 residues. Trimming cost V 3 bases and J 10 bases, with 10 bases left between them. The CDR3 loop is CASSLGVGSPLHF. The CDR3 DNA sequence: TGTGCCAGCAGTTTGGGGGTAGGATCACCCCTCCACTTT.

V gene TRBV10-3 combines with J gene TRBJ2-2; TRBD2 might be the D (6 bases). The CDR3 has 12 amino acids. Trimming removed 9 bases at V and 1 base at J, with 6 bases between. Germline lookup yields CDR1 ENHRY and CDR2 SYGVKD. CDR3 in DNA: TGTGCCATGGGAGGGAACACCGGGGAGCTGTTTTTT. It yields the protein CAMGGNTGELFF.

This clone occurred once. V usage is TRBV23-1 and J usage is TRBJ1-1; weak D call: TRBD1 (5 bases). TRBV23-1 is known as an ORF, though its function is uncertain. This CDR3 comprises 15 residues. Trimming stripped 7 bases from V and 3 bases from J, with 18 bases between. The CDR3, as DNA: TGCGCCAGCACCGTGCGGGGCGTCCCGGACACTGAAGCTTTCTTT. Protein: CASTVRGVPDTEAFF.

This chain uses TRBV29-1 with TRBJ1-5, with unresolved D. The CDR3 is made up of 13 amino acids. V shed 6 bases and J shed 0 bases, with 9 bases lying between them. Germline-derived CDR1 and CDR2 are SQVTM and ANQGSEA. The CDR3 DNA follows: TGCAGCGTACGATTAGATAGCAATCAGCCCCAGCATTTT. Residues: CSVRLDSNQPQHF.

CDR3 in DNA: TGTGCCAGCAGTCAACAGATTTCCTACGAGCAGTACTTC. As protein: CASSQQISYEQYF. This chain links TRBV12-3 or TRBV12-4 with TRBJ2-7; no definite D call. This CDR3 is 13 amino acids long. V lost 5 bases and J 1 base, leaving 9 bases between the germline ends.

The V gene is TRBV11-2, the J gene TRBJ2-5, with D unclear. Germline loops: CDR1 SGHAT, CDR2 FQNNGV. Deletions cut 1 base from V and 0 bases from J, with 12 bases between. This CDR3 contains 16 residues. The CDR3 loop reads CASSLVEHPYQETQYF. CDR3 DNA: TGTGCCAGCAGCTTAGTTGAGCACCCGTACCAAGAGACCCAGTACTTC.

The CDR3, as DNA: TGTGCCAGCACCCTGGAGGTGGGGAATAATTCACCCCTCCACTTT. This sequence encodes CASTLEVGNNSPLHF. V gene TRBV5-6 combines with J gene TRBJ1-6; no clear D gene. The CDR3 has 15 residues. CDR1 is SGHDT and CDR2 is YYEEEE in the germline V gene. V shed 6 bases and J shed 5 bases, with 15 bases lying between them.

This chain connects TRBV4-2 to TRBJ2-5, with 9 nucleotides matching TRBD1. V lost 4 bases to trimming and J lost 5 bases; unmatched junction nucleotides: 11. The CDR3 runs to 16 residues. Germline CDR1 reads LGHNA; CDR2 reads YNFKEQ. CDR3 sequence (DNA): TGTGCCAGCAGCCGAGCAGGGACAGGGTTTGGGGAGACCCAGTACTTC. Translating gives CASSRAGTGFGETQYF.

The V and J genes are TRBV7-6 and TRBJ2-5; D possibly corresponds to TRBD1 (5 bases). V was trimmed by 1 base and J by 5 bases, leaving 14 bases between them. This CDR3 region has 15 residues. In germline, CDR1 is SGHVS, CDR2 FNYEAQ. The CDR3 DNA follows: TGTGCCAGCAGCTTAGATACAGGCCTGGGGGAGACCCAGTACTTC. It is translated as CASSLDTGLGETQYF.

The V call is TRBV4-3, the J call TRBJ2-5; no clear D. This CDR3 region has 13 residues. Germline V gene data show CDR1 as LGHNA and CDR2 as YSLEER. The V end lost 5 bases, the J end lost 2 bases, and 9 bases lay between the germline ends. The CDR3 nucleotides read TGCGCCAGCAGCTGGGGTATTCAAGAGACCCAGTACTTC. Protein: CASSWGIQETQYF.

The V gene is TRBV4-2, the J gene TRBJ2-2, with unresolved D. Germline V gene sequence: CDR1 LGHNA, CDR2 YNFKEQ. V was clipped by 0 bases and J by 4 bases, with 15 bases between them. CDR3 length: 17 residues. CDR3 DNA: TGTGCCAGCAGCCAAGATTTTACGACAAGTTCCACCGGGGAGCTGTTTTTT. Protein sequence: CASSQDFTTSSTGELFF.

The gene calls are TRBV10-2 and TRBJ2-7; D ambiguous. Trimming stripped 4 bases from V and 3 bases from J, with 16 bases between. The CDR3 is made up of 15 amino acids. Germline CDR1 is WSHSY and CDR2 is SAAADI. The CDR3 protein is CASSVRAGAHYEQYF. The CDR3 DNA sequence: TGCGCCAGCAGTGTTAGGGCAGGAGCCCACTACGAGCAGTACTTC.

This chain joins TRBV4-3 and TRBJ2-3, with TRBD1 identical over 9 bases. The CDR3 covers 18 residues. CDR1 and CDR2 (germline): LGHNA, YSLEER. V shed 0 bases and J 2 bases; nucleotides not matched to a gene: 9. CDR3 DNA sequence: TGCGCCAGCAGCCAAGAGCGCACAGGGGGCTACAACACAGATACGCAGTATTTT. The encoded protein is CASSQERTGGYNTDTQYF.

This clone was detected once. This rearrangement joins TRBV21-1 to TRBJ2-7. TRBV21-1 is shown as a pseudogene. CDR3 length: 13 residues. Written as DNA, the CDR3 is TGTGCCAGCAGCAAGGACGGTTCCTACGAGCAGTACGTC. Encoded protein: CASSKDGSYEQYV.

Only one count was recorded for this clone. This chain uses TRBV28 with TRBJ1-3, with a tentative D call TRBD1 (5 bases). Deletions cut 3 bases from V and 0 bases from J, with 12 bases between. This CDR3 has 16 residues. Germline V gene sequence: CDR1 MDHEN, CDR2 SYDVKM. CDR3 sequence: CASSLFREPSGNTIYF. The CDR3 nucleotides read TGTGCCAGCAGTTTGTTCAGGGAGCCCTCTGGAAACACCATATATTTT.

The V gene is TRBV18, the J gene TRBJ1-4; 7 bases agree with TRBD1. The CDR3 runs 15 residues. V dropped 4 bases and J dropped 0; count of bases not matched to a gene: 2. Germline-derived CDR1 and CDR2 are KGHSH and LQKENI. Here the CDR3 reads CASSHGTATNEKLFF. The DNA of the CDR3 is TGTGCCAGCTCACACGGGACAGCAACTAATGAAAAACTGTTTTTT.

Worth noting for this clone: Other DNA sequences in the sample encode the same CDR3. The J gene is TRBJ2-2, the V gene TRBV6-1; TRBD1 agrees at 7 bases. The V gene end was trimmed by 2 bases and the J gene end by 0 bases; junction bases not matched to a gene: 3. This CDR3 has 16 amino acids. Germline CDR1 reads MNHNS; CDR2 reads SASEGT. The CDR3 bases are TGTGCCAGCAGTGAAAGAGGGGGCGCGAACACCGGGGAGCTGTTTTTT. Protein sequence: CASSERGGANTGELFF.

This sequence joins TRBV12-5 and TRBJ1-5, with D hard to call. The CDR3 covers 14 residues. Between the trimmed V and J ends, which lost 5 bases and 8 bases, there was a span of 16 bases. From germline, CDR1 is LGHNT and CDR2 FRNRAP. CDR3 in amino acids: CASGENSGEEPQHF. In DNA, the CDR3 is TGTGCTAGTGGTGAAAATTCTGGGGAGGAGCCCCAGCATTTT.

A word on this clone: An end of the junction does not agree with germline; a read error may underlie this. V is TRBV28 and J is TRBJ1-1; D gene ambiguous. The CDR3 is made up of 11 amino acids. The germline V gene encodes CDR1 MDHEN and CDR2 SYDVKM. Written as DNA, the CDR3 is TGTGCCAGCAGCCTGAACAGTGAAGCTTTCTTT. This translates into CASSLNSEAFF.

The CDR3 reads CASSLRGGWNTEAFF. The CDR3 coding sequence is TGTGCCAGCAGTCTCAGGGGTGGATGGAACACTGAAGCTTTCTTT. This chain links TRBV6-5 with TRBJ1-1; a possible D gene is TRBD1 (6 bases). Per germline, CDR1 MNHEY and CDR2 SVGAGI. V was trimmed by 5 bases and J by 1 base, leaving 14 bases between them. The CDR3 contains 15 residues.

The rearrangement joins TRBV4-1 to TRBJ1-5, with 7 positions matching TRBD1. Trimming removed 1 base from V and 1 base from J; junction bases left unmatched: 4. This CDR3 contains 16 residues. The germline gives CDR1 MGHRA, CDR2 YSYEKL. CDR3 DNA sequence: TGCGCCAGCAGCCAAGGAGGGACAGTGAGCAATCAGCCCCAGCATTTT. This codes for CASSQGGTVSNQPQHF.

This clone was found once. The chain is built from TRBV2 and TRBJ1-2; the D gene is possibly TRBD1 (5 bases). V lost 2 bases, J lost 0 bases, and 10 bases lay in between. CDR3 size: 15 residues. Per germline, CDR1 SNHLY and CDR2 FYNNEI. CDR3 DNA: TGTGCCAGCAGTGAATGGGGGATACCTAACTATGGCTACACCTTC. Protein product: CASSEWGIPNYGYTF.

This clone turned up a few times. V is TRBV5-1 and J is TRBJ2-7; D might be TRBD2 (6 bases). CDR1 SGHRS and CDR2 YFSETQ come from the germline V gene. The CDR3 spans 15 residues. Trimming cost V 4 bases and J 5 bases, with 19 bases left between them. CDR3 DNA sequence: TGCGCCAGCAGCCGGGGTGTGCAGGAGGGCAACGAGCAGTACTTC. Protein: CASSRGVQEGNEQYF.